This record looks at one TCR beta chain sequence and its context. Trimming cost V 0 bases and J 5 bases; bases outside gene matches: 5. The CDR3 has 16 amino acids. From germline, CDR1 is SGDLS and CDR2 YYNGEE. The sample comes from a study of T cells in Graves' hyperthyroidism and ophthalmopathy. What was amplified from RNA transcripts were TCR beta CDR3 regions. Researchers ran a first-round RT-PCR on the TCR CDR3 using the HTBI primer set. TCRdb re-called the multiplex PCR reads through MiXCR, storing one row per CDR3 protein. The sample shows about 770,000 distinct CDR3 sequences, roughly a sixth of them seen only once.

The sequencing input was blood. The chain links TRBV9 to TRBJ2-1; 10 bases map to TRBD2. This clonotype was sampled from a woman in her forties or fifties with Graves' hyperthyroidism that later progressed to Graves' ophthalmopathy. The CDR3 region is CASSVALAGADNEQFF. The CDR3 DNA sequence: TGTGCCAGCAGCGTAGCTCTAGCGGGGGCCGACAATGAGCAGTTCTTC. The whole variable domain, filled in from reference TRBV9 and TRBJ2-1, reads DSGVTQTPKHLITATGQRVTLRCSPRSGDLSVYWYQQSLDQGLQFLIQYYNGEERAKGNILERFSAQQFPDLHSELNLSSLELGDSALYFCASSVALAGADNEQFFGPGTRLTVL.